This T cell receptor (beta chain) was captured in a study of Tregs in tolerant kidney transplant recipients. Whole-study findings and limits: Antigen-driven expansion was suggested because donor-specific Tregs expanded more than all Tregs in tolerant patients. Biological reproducibility was not directly addressed in this study. Nucleotide sequences could not be compared across some patients' samples due to primer changes.

Regulatory T cells were sorted from thawed PBMCs rested overnight at 37°C with around 180 IU/ml IL-2. In the case of this clone: Antigen specificity is unknown.

Assay: immunoSEQ multiplex PCR; the TCRdb copy retains only in-frame clones and omits some. The data contain fewer than 65,000 clones, 80% to 90% of them seen just once; the ten biggest clones take up approximately 2.1%. With 4 bases removed from V and 5 bases from J, the gap between germline ends came to 15 bases. There are 15 residues in the CDR3. Germline V gives CDR1 SGHNT, CDR2 YYREEE (reference sequence). The chain recombines TRBV5-4 with TRBJ2-2, with D tentatively TRBD1 (6 bases). Sequencing used Tregs from blood, obtained before the transplant. The TCR comes from a human donor who received a combined kidney and bone marrow transplant. The CDR3 here is CASSLTGSRTGELFF. The CDR3 bases are TGTGCCAGCAGCCTGACAGGTTCACGTACCGGGGAGCTGTTTTTT.